This T cell receptor beta chain was observed in a study of T cells in Graves' hyperthyroidism and ophthalmopathy (dated by TCRdb to about 2019). About the investigation overall: To identify TCR V-J signatures that set the groups apart, the researchers used a discovery cohort of 100 patients, made up of under 50 with Graves' ophthalmopathy and 57 with stable Graves' hyperthyroidism. Thyroid tissue and blood T-cell repertoires from roughly six Graves' hyperthyroidism patients were also compared in the study. The paper reports TCR Vbeta CDR3 sequencing of some 140 peripheral blood samples: under 45 ophthalmopathy, 70 to 85 hyperthyroidism and 17 progressor patients. Once sampling was done, hyperthyroidism patients were given methimazole at a starting dose of 30 mg daily, whereas ophthalmopathy patients were given high-dose intravenous methylprednisolone. Whether ophthalmopathy could be predicted prospectively was tested in an independent validation cohort made up of under 20 hyperthyroidism patients plus 17 patients who later progressed to ophthalmopathy. The 95 to 100 discovery patients were randomly split 7:3 into training and test sets. The research as a whole found: In validation, the model predicted progression to ophthalmopathy a median of about 6 months before onset, with roughly 68% sensitivity and 72.22% specificity. Blood samples also contained most of the expanded thyroid clonotypes (frequency above 0.001), which suggests that blood repertoires may reflect thyroid immune responses. No statistical method was used to set the sample size in advance, and investigators knew the group allocation. A 13 V-J signature model separated ophthalmopathy from stable hyperthyroidism, with 87.88% sensitivity and about 81% specificity in cross-validation and 80%/75% in testing.

The TCR beta CDR3 regions were amplified from RNA transcripts. A first-round RT-PCR of the TCR CDR3 used the HTBI primer set with the Qiagen OneStep RT-PCR kit. A second multiplex PCR round built the libraries, followed by size selection and purification. Paired-end sequencing of the libraries was performed with 100 bp reads on an Illumina HiSeq2000. The original pipeline was this. SOAPnuke was used to process the raw data, throwing out any read that contained adapters or uncalled bases, had a mean Phred below 15, or lacked an exact constant-primer or identifier match. High-quality paired reads were merged using COPE v1.2.5, and each unique nucleotide sequence was defined as a clonotype. Clonotypes were aligned to IMGT TRBV, TRBD and TRBJ reference segments using MiTCR v1.1. The analysis included only V-J combinations with a frequency above 0.0001, which together covered 99% to 99.2% of the repertoires. The TCS score was defined as F50 (clonal expansion) divided by E x V (chaos), with BLOSUM62-based TCRdist calculated between CDR3 peptides within each V-J. Welch's t-statistics and random forest reduced fewer than 600 V-J features to 13, which were used in a naive Bayes classifier (R e1071). The similarity between thyroid and blood repertoires was quantified using the Morisita-Horn index. TCRdb reworked the public reads: Q25 trimming with fastp, MiXCR clone assembly, productive beta chains retained. Every distinct CDR3 protein forms one entry, paired with its most common genes and DNA. The V and J calls were determined by TCRdb, not by the authors. The sample profile shows 610,000 or so distinct CDR3 sequences; 46% of them were found once. Of the sample, about 8.3% is held by the ten largest clones.

Stable Graves' hyperthyroidism was defined as the absence of progression to ophthalmopathy over 18 months of follow-up. The hyperthyroidism patients were between 18 and 65 years old and newly diagnosed, with a disease duration of less than 2 months. Any patient with an uncontrolled infection, another autoimmune disease, pregnancy or lactation was excluded. Diagnoses were established on the basis of clinical symptoms, serum thyroxine and TRAb, thyroid ultrasound, and orbital computed tomography. Total RNA was extracted with Trizol reagent, and quality was checked on an Agilent 2100 Bioanalyzer. As regards this clonotype: It lacks a known antigen. No much larger clone exists at a distance of one base, and base qualities are not known.

The sequence came from a woman aged 18-35 years with Graves' hyperthyroidism. The sample taken for sequencing was peripheral blood or thyroid tissue (not recorded which).

The CDR3 reads as follows: CSASRSSGSSYEQYF. The DNA sequence follows: TGCAGTGCTAGTAGGTCTAGCGGGAGCTCCTACGAGCAGTACTTC. Here the chain combines TRBV20-1 and TRBJ2-7; 10 of the junction bases match TRBD2. CDR3 length: 15 amino acids, cysteine to phenylalanine. Solely the CDR3 DNA is kept, with 45 bases framed from the first base. CDR1 and CDR2 were assigned from the germline V gene (reference sequence) as DFQATT and SNEGSKA. V loses 3 bases at its end and J loses 0 bases; junction bases beyond the gene matches: 5.